This T cell receptor (beta chain) stems from a study of T cell changes during pregnancy in multiple sclerosis. The CDR3 is made up of 12 amino acids. The V gene lost 4 bases and the J gene lost 8 bases, with 11 bases spanning the gap. CDR1 and CDR2 from the germline V gene are SGHNT and YENEEA. This clone was observed a handful of times. The assay was immunoSEQ multiplex PCR, and TCRdb's table has in-frame clones only and misses some. The sample records some 93,000 clones, roughly 91% being singletons. The source is a female donor in good health, enrolled as a control in a pregnancy study. The material was peripheral blood, obtained after pregnancy. The rearrangement uses TRBV11-3 and TRBJ1-2, with D unresolved. CDR3 protein: CASSYSGVGYTF. In nucleotides, the CDR3 is TGTGCCAGCAGCTACTCCGGGGTCGGCTACACCTTC.